This TCR beta chain was sequenced during a study of T cells in Graves' hyperthyroidism and ophthalmopathy. From germline, CDR1 is SEHNR and CDR2 FQNEAQ (reference sequence). The CDR3 spans 15 residues. The junction had 8 bases not matched to a gene; V was cut back by 5 bases and J by 2 bases. Findings and limits, study-wide: Blood also carried most thyroid clonotypes expanded above 0.001.

This clonotype was recorded many times. Its antigen is still unknown. Patients with uncontrolled infections, other autoimmune diseases, pregnancy or lactation were excluded. Diagnosing involved the use of clinical symptoms, serum thyroxine and TRAb, thyroid ultrasound and orbital computed tomography. From RNA transcripts, TCR beta CDR3 regions were amplified. HTBI primers drove first-round RT-PCR of the TCR CDR3. TCRdb ran MiXCR on the multiplex PCR reads and lists one entry per CDR3 protein. The table shows hundreds of thousands of distinct CDR3 sequences, with just under 45% occurring only once. The chain recombines TRBV7-9 with TRBJ2-7; 8 nucleotides agree with TRBD1. This receptor was identified in an adult man with Graves' disease, either hyperthyroidism or ophthalmopathy (not recorded which). Sequencing was carried out using peripheral blood or thyroid tissue (not recorded which). The CDR3 region is CASSQAGQGTYEQYF. In DNA, the CDR3 is TGTGCCAGCAGCCAAGCCGGACAGGGCACCTACGAGCAGTACTTC.